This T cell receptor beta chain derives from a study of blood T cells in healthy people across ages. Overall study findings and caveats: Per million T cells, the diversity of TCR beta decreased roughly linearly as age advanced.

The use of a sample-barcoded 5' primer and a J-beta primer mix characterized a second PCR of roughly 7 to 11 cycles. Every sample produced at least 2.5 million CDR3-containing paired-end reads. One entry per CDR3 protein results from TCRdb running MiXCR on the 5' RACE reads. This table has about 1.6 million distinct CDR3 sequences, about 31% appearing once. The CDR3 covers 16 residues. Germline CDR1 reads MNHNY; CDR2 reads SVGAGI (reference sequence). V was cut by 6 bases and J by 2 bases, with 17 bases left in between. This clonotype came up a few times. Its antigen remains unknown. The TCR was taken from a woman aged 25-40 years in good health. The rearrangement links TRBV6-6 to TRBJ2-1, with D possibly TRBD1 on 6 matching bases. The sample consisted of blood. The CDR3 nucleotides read TGTGCCAGCAGCTGGACAGTATCGCAGCCCTACAATGAGCAGTTCTTC. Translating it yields CASSWTVSQPYNEQFF.